Presented here are 10 T cell receptor beta chains from one specimen sequenced in a study of T cell responses to AZD1222 COVID-19 vaccine. TCRdb keeps only in-frame clones here, not all; method: immunoSEQ multiplex PCR. The sample lists 150,000 to 200,000 clones; about 92% were seen once. The input for sequencing was peripheral blood, taken 28 days after the second AZD1222 dose. The receptors here all came from an adult who received the AZD1222 COVID-19 vaccine.

CDR3 in amino acids: CASSHFLSGQGNQPQHF. CDR3 DNA: TGTGCCAGCAGCCACTTTCTATCGGGGCAGGGCAATCAGCCCCAGCATTTT. The V call is TRBV13, the J call TRBJ1-5; TRBD1 is a possible D gene (5 bases). Germline lookup yields CDR1 PRHDT and CDR2 FYEKMQ (reference sequence). The CDR3 has 17 residues. Between the trimmed V and J ends, which lost 5 bases and 2 bases, there was a span of 19 bases. The variable domain in full, completed from reference TRBV13 and TRBJ1-5, reads AAGVIQSPRHLIKEKRETATLKCYPIPRHDTVYWYQQGPGQDPQFLISFYEKMQSDKGSIPDRFSAQQFSDYHSELNMSSLELGDSALYFCASSHFLSGQGNQPQHFGDGTRLSIL.

This chain links TRBV11-2 with TRBJ2-5, with a weak D call TRBD1 (6 bases). The ends were cut back, 2 bases at V and 5 bases at J, with 15 bases in the middle. The CDR3 sequence is 15 residues long. CDR1 is SGHAT and CDR2 is FQNNGV in the germline V gene. The CDR3 DNA reads TGTGCCAGCAGCTTATGGCAGGGGCCTAGGGAGACCCAGTACTTC. It is translated as CASSLWQGPRETQYF. The full variable domain, rest sourced from reference TRBV11-2 and TRBJ2-5, is EAGVAQSPRYKIIEKRQSVAFWCNPISGHATLYWYQQILGQGPKLLIQFQNNGVVDDSQLPKDRFSAERLKGVDSTLKIQPAKLEDSAVYLCASSLWQGPRETQYFGPGTRLLVL.

The chain links TRBV21-1 to TRBJ1-3. TRBV21-1 is reported as a pseudogene. The CDR3 sequence is 13 residues long. The CDR3 loop is CARKSRTPSSIYF. The DNA of the CDR3 is TGTGCCAGAAAGAGCAGGACCCCTAGCTCCATATATTTT.

The J gene is TRBJ2-3, the V gene TRBV10-1; D possibly corresponds to TRBD2 (6 bases). Germline V CDR1 and CDR2: WNHNN, SYGVQD (reference sequence). V dropped 4 bases and J dropped 1 base, with 24 bases sitting between them. CDR3 size: 19 residues. CDR3 sequence reads: CASSGSSEKFLIRTDTQYF. In DNA, the CDR3 is TGCGCCAGCAGTGGGTCTAGCGAAAAGTTCCTGATTCGCACAGATACGCAGTATTTT.

The chain couples TRBV19 to TRBJ1-2, with D tentatively TRBD1 (6 bases). Germline CDR1 LNHDA, CDR2 SQIVND (reference sequence). The CDR3 extends over 14 amino acids. Trimming removed 9 bases from V and 0 bases from J, with 14 bases in between. The CDR3 is CASRTVTANYGYTF. CDR3 in DNA: TGTGCCAGCCGGACAGTAACTGCTAACTATGGCTACACCTTC.

The V and J genes are TRBV25-1 and TRBJ2-7; 9 nucleotides agree with TRBD1. The CDR3 is 13 amino acids. Trimming removed 7 bases from V and 1 base from J; junction bases left unmatched: 2. Per germline, CDR1 MGHDK and CDR2 SYGVNS. Written as DNA, the CDR3 is TGTGCCAGCATAGGGACAGGGTCCTACGAGCAGTACTTC. Its protein is CASIGTGSYEQYF.

The J gene is TRBJ2-5, the V gene TRBV12-3 or TRBV12-4, with 13 bases lining up with TRBD2. The CDR3 loop spans 13 amino acids. V lost 8 bases to trimming and J lost 4 bases; unmatched junction nucleotides: 1. The CDR3 is CASGTSGTETQYF. CDR3 nucleotides: TGTGCCAGCGGGACTAGCGGGACAGAGACCCAGTACTTC.

The chain has TRBV5-8 and TRBJ2-1; possible D gene TRBD1, 5 bases. V gave up 0 bases and J gave up 9 bases, with 10 bases separating them. There are 13 residues in the CDR3. Germline CDR1 is SGHTS and CDR2 is YDEGEE. CDR3 sequence reads: CASSLDRSAEQFF. In DNA form, the CDR3 reads TGTGCCAGCAGCTTGGACAGGTCGGCTGAGCAGTTCTTC.

The rearrangement uses TRBV30 and TRBJ1-1, with a tentative D call TRBD1 (5 bases). With 0 bases removed from V and 4 bases from J, the gap between germline ends came to 18 bases. Germline-derived CDR1 and CDR2 are GTSNPN and SVGIG (reference sequence). The CDR3 extends over 16 amino acids. The CDR3, as DNA: TGTGCCTGGAGTGTACGGGGGGTTCCGGGAAGCACTGAAGCTTTCTTT. Translating it yields CAWSVRGVPGSTEAFF.

This chain connects TRBV18 to TRBJ1-2, with D maybe TRBD1 (5 bases). Trimming took 3 bases from V and 8 from J, leaving 13 bases between them. The germline V gene encodes CDR1 KGHSH and CDR2 LQKENI. The CDR3 totals 13 residues. As DNA, the CDR3 is TGTGCCAGCTCACCCTGGCAGGGAGAGGGCTACACCTTC. Translating gives CASSPWQGEGYTF.